These T cell receptor beta chains were read from a single sample in a study of identical twins. TCRdb ran MiXCR on the 5' RACE reads and lists one entry per CDR3 protein. The table records a few hundred thousand distinct CDR3 sequences, about 8.3% of them present only once. The same data also contributed to another study, on yellow fever vaccine responses in identical twins.

Sequencing was done on a sample of CD8+ T cells sorted from blood. All receptors come from a young woman in good health. Each CDR3 is given with its conserved first and last residue. Fields, in order: J gene, D gene, clone size, V gene, CDR3 DNA, CDR3 protein. A D gene is named only where the DNA matches it firmly. Clone size appears in some rows only: once, few, many, or a class for an expanded clone.

>TRBJ2-1|-|few|TRBV6-1
TGTGCCAGCGGCCAGGACAGTTATTACAATGAGCAGTTCTTC
CASGQDSYYNEQFF
>TRBJ2-1|-|-|TRBV10-3
TGTGCCATCAAACTAGGCAATGAGCAGTTCTTC
CAIKLGNEQFF
>TRBJ2-1|-|many|TRBV12-3/TRBV12-4
TGTGCCAGCAGTTTAGGGCTACTTTACAATGAGCAGTTCTTC
CASSLGLLYNEQFF
>TRBJ2-6|-|-|TRBV6-1
TGTGCCAGCGGGAAGGGCTCTGGGGCCAACGTCCTGACTTTC
CASGKGSGANVLTF
>TRBJ2-7|TRBD1|few|TRBV28
TGTGCCAGCAACTCCTCTCCGGGACAGGGCTCCTACGAGCAGTACTTC
CASNSSPGQGSYEQYF
>TRBJ2-5|-|few|TRBV3-1
TGTGCCAGCAGCCAAGACCTACTACACCAGGAGACCCAGTACTTC
CASSQDLLHQETQYF
>TRBJ2-4|-|many|TRBV29-1
TGCAGCGTTGAGGACCGTGGCAGTCTAGCCAAAAACATTCAGTACTTC
CSVEDRGSLAKNIQYF
>TRBJ2-2|-|many|TRBV29-1
TGCAGCGTTGTTAGCAGCGGGGAGCTGTTTTTT
CSVVSSGELFF
>TRBJ2-2|-|few|TRBV6-5
TGTGCCAGCAGTTACCCCCCTTCTCCCAAATCGAACACCGGGGAGCTGTTTTTT
CASSYPPSPKSNTGELFF
>TRBJ2-1|TRBD1|many|TRBV6-1
TGTGCCAGCAGTGAAGGAGGGGGCGGTAGCGATGAGCAGTTCTTC
CASSEGGGGSDEQFF
>TRBJ1-1|-|-|TRBV7-3
TGTGCCAGCAGCTTAAACCCGGACGGCGAACCTGAAGCTTTCTTT
CASSLNPDGEPEAFF
>TRBJ2-1|-|many|TRBV4-3
TGCGCCAGCAGCCAGCACCGGGACGCCTACAATGAGCAGTTCTTC
CASSQHRDAYNEQFF
>TRBJ2-3|-|once|TRBV11-1
TGTGCCAGCAGCTTAATGATGACAGATACGCAGTATTTT
CASSLMMTDTQYF
>TRBJ1-1|-|many|TRBV7-6
TGTGCCAGCAGCTTAACAGACATGAACACTGAAGCTTTCTTT
CASSLTDMNTEAFF
>TRBJ2-1|-|few|TRBV12-3/TRBV12-4
TGTGCCAGCAGCATTGGCAATGAGCAGTTCTTC
CASSIGNEQFF
>TRBJ2-5|-|many|TRBV4-3
TGCGCCAGCAGCCCCGACGTAGAGGGGGATGGGGAGACCCAGTACTTC
CASSPDVEGDGETQYF
>TRBJ2-1|-|-|TRBV7-9
TGTGCCAGCACCAATAGAGGTTCCGGGAATGAGCAGTTCTTC
CASTNRGSGNEQFF
>TRBJ2-5|-|-|TRBV9
TGTGCCAGCAGCGTAGGGGACTACCAAGAGACCCAGTACTTC
CASSVGDYQETQYF
>TRBJ2-5|-|few|TRBV6-2/TRBV6-3
TGTGCCAGCAATGTTGAGCGGAGAGAGACCCAGTACTTC
CASNVERRETQYF
>TRBJ2-1|TRBD2|-|TRBV6-5
TGTGCCAGCAGTTACTCGAACGGGGGGGCCGGTAATGAGCAGTTCTTC
CASSYSNGGAGNEQFF
>TRBJ2-2|TRBD2|few|TRBV11-2
TGTGCCAGCAGCTTCCAAGCGGGAGCGAACACCGGGGAGCTGTTTTTT
CASSFQAGANTGELFF
>TRBJ2-7|-|few|TRBV6-5
TGTGCCAGCAGTTACGGCTACCCGCTAGACTACGAGCAGTACTTC
CASSYGYPLDYEQYF
>TRBJ2-1|TRBD2|many|TRBV4-3
TGCGCCAGCAGCCAAGATTCTCCTAGCGGCAGCCATGGGCAGTTCTTC
CASSQDSPSGSHGQFF
>TRBJ2-7|TRBD1|-|TRBV7-9
TGTGCCAGCAGCTTAGCCCGGACAGGGGCCTACGAGCAGTACTTC
CASSLARTGAYEQYF
>TRBJ2-7|-|few|TRBV15
TGTGCCACCAGCAGAGAAAACCACTACGAGCAGTACTTC
CATSRENHYEQYF
>TRBJ2-1|TRBD1|few|TRBV20-1
TGCAGTGCTAGAGATCTGGGGACAGGGTATGAGCAGTTCTTC
CSARDLGTGYEQFF
>TRBJ1-5|-|-|TRBV5-1
TGCGCCAGCAGCTTTATCGGGGAGTATCAGCCCCAGCATTTT
CASSFIGEYQPQHF
>TRBJ2-7|TRBD2|many|TRBV28
TGTGCCAGCAGCACTAGCGTTACCTACGAGCAGTACTTC
CASSTSVTYEQYF
>TRBJ2-1|-|few|TRBV3-1
TGTGCCAGCAGCCAAGGGACAGCCTTCTACAATGAGCAGTTCTTC
CASSQGTAFYNEQFF
>TRBJ2-5|-|-|TRBV5-1
TGCGCCAGCAGCTTGGTTACAGAAGAGACCCAGTACTTC
CASSLVTEETQYF
>TRBJ2-7|-|-|TRBV3-1
TGTGCCAGCAGCCAAGACCCCACAGGCGGCTCCTACGAGCAGTACTTC
CASSQDPTGGSYEQYF